These 8 T cell receptor beta chains were sequenced from one sample in a study of cytomegalovirus exposure and HLA in healthy donors. A multiplex PCR was run with 60 Vbeta primers and 13 Jbeta primers. Only in-frame clones appear in the TCRdb table, and some are missing; sequencing was by immunoSEQ multiplex PCR. Its table records approximately 110,000 clones. Source material: PBMCs. The receptors here all came from a man between 45 and 60 years old in good health and CMV-seronegative.

The CDR3 protein is CASRRDTERAYEQYF. The DNA of the CDR3 is TGTGCCAGCCGACGGGACACCGAACGCGCCTACGAGCAGTACTTC. The chain uses TRBV6-5 and TRBJ2-7, with D possibly being TRBD1 (6 bases). CDR1 MNHEY and CDR2 SVGAGI come from the germline V gene. V was trimmed by 8 bases and J by 2 bases, leaving 19 bases between them. This CDR3 region has 15 residues.

The CDR3 loop is CASSLTGTAYEQYF. The CDR3 DNA reads TGTGCCAGCAGTCTGACCGGGACAGCTTACGAGCAGTACTTC. The rearrangement joins TRBV27 to TRBJ2-7; 7 positions agree with TRBD1. V lost 5 bases, J lost 4 bases, and 8 bases stayed unmatched. The CDR3 is 14 residues long. Germline loops: CDR1 MNHEY, CDR2 SMNVEV (reference sequence).

This rearrangement joins TRBV5-4 to TRBJ1-2, with 8 bases that match TRBD1. CDR1 and CDR2 from the germline V gene are SGHNT and YYREEE (reference sequence). The CDR3 covers 13 residues. V shed 4 bases and J 6 bases; nucleotides not matched to a gene: 5. This CDR3 is CASSVGQGDGYTF. Written as DNA, the CDR3 is TGTGCCAGCAGCGTAGGACAGGGAGATGGCTACACCTTC.

The chain has TRBV11-3 and TRBJ2-1, with TRBD2 identical over 12 bases. This CDR3 region has 17 residues. J gave up 7 bases and V 2 bases, and 9 bases lay outside the gene matches. The germline V gene has CDR1 SGHNT and CDR2 YENEEA. Written as DNA, the CDR3 is TGTGCCAGCAGCTTAACTTTGACTAGCGGGAGTAGAAATGAGCAGTTCTTC. Translation: CASSLTLTSGSRNEQFF.

The chain is built from TRBV4-1 and TRBJ2-1; TRBD1 matches at 7 bases. CDR1 is MGHRA and CDR2 is YSYEKL in the germline V gene. The length of the CDR3 is 13 residues. V lost 10 bases, J lost 5 bases, and 8 bases stayed unmatched. CDR3 DNA: TGCGCCAACCGAAGGACAGGAAACAATGAGCAGTTCTTC. Its translation: CANRRTGNNEQFF.

The rearrangement joins TRBV4-3 to TRBJ2-1, with 12 nucleotides matching TRBD2. Germline trimming cut 3 bases from V and 5 bases from J; bases unmatched to any gene: 5. CDR3 length: 16 amino acids. From germline, CDR1 is LGHNA and CDR2 YSLEER. Here the CDR3 DNA reads TGCGCCAGCAGCCAGAAACTAGCGGGGGGCGACAATGAGCAGTTCTTC. Translated, it gives CASSQKLAGGDNEQFF.

This chain uses TRBV14 with TRBJ2-1, with D possibly TRBD2 on 6 matching bases. This CDR3 region has 16 residues. Germline CDR1 reads SGHDN; CDR2 reads FVKESK. With 1 base removed from V and 2 bases from J, the gap between germline ends came to 12 bases. The CDR3 loop reads CASSQVVGGPYNEQFF. DNA for the CDR3: TGTGCCAGCAGCCAAGTCGTGGGAGGCCCCTACAATGAGCAGTTCTTC.

CDR3 coding DNA: TGCGCCAGCAGCCAATCAGTGAACACTGAAGCTTTCTTT. Translation gives CASSQSVNTEAFF. The chain is built from TRBV4-3 and TRBJ1-1; D gene unclear. The germline V and J ends were trimmed by 2 bases and 0 bases, with 4 bases remaining between them. Germline loops: CDR1 LGHNA, CDR2 YSLEER. This CDR3 contains 13 residues.